Following are 19 T cell receptor beta chains from one sample sequenced in a study of T-cell memory formation after mild COVID-19. TCRdb used MiXCR to reprocess the 5' RACE reads, holding one entry per CDR3 protein. Here the sample spans 300,000 or so distinct CDR3 sequences, around 15% being singletons. The sequencing input was PBMCs or a T cell subset sorted from them (not recorded which). These receptors originate from a man aged 18 to 30 who had mild COVID-19 (a few samples of this study predate the infection). Cell type and time point are not known.

The gene calls are TRBV28 and TRBJ2-2; 7 bases line up with TRBD1. Germline V CDR1 and CDR2: MDHEN, SYDVKM. This CDR3 is built from 18 residues. V was pared by 6 bases and J by 2 bases, with 15 bases of the junction left unmatched. CDR3 sequence (DNA): TGTGCCAGCAGCTTGATCCCTCGGACAGGCGTTAACACCGGGGAGCTGTTTTTT. It translates to CASSLIPRTGVNTGELFF.

The rearrangement joins TRBV6-2 or TRBV6-3 to TRBJ2-3; the D gene is possibly TRBD2 (6 bases). Deletions cut 10 bases from V and 6 bases from J, with 17 bases between. Germline values: CDR1 MNHEY, CDR2 SVGEGT. The CDR3 is made up of 13 amino acids. DNA for the CDR3: TGTGCCACCCGCCGTCCGGGGGAGGATACGCAGTATTTT. Translated: CATRRPGEDTQYF.

This clonotype was seen a handful of times. The V and J genes are TRBV7-9 and TRBJ2-7; no clear D gene. Trimming stripped 3 bases from V and 9 bases from J, with 12 bases between. CDR1 is SEHNR and CDR2 is FQNEAQ in the germline V gene (reference sequence). The CDR3 consists of 12 residues. CDR3 in DNA: TGTGCCAGCAGCTTGGGTATTGGTGGGCAGTACGTC. Its translation is CASSLGIGGQYV.

This clonotype was picked up a small number of times. The chain uses TRBV7-3 and TRBJ2-5; 10 nucleotides agree with TRBD2. Germline-derived CDR1 and CDR2 are SGHTA and FQGTGA. The CDR3 sequence is 16 residues long. V was clipped by 2 bases and J by 5 bases; unmatched bases: 8. The CDR3: CASSLQPSGGGETQYF. For the CDR3, the DNA is TGTGCCAGCAGCTTACAGCCTAGCGGGGGCGGGGAGACCCAGTACTTC.

The chain's CDR3 is CASSQARGAEAFF. Written as DNA, the CDR3 is TGCGCCAGCAGCCAAGCCCGAGGGGCTGAAGCTTTCTTT. The chain combines TRBV4-1 with TRBJ1-1; weak D call: TRBD1 (5 bases). Germline V gene data show CDR1 as MGHRA and CDR2 as YSYEKL. The CDR3 sequence is 13 residues long. V was shortened by 1 base and J by 6 bases, with 9 bases between the two germline ends.

This clonotype was picked up a small number of times. This chain links TRBV7-8 with TRBJ2-1, with 9 positions matching TRBD1. This CDR3 comprises 14 residues. The V segment lost 7 bases and the J segment 7 bases; nucleotides outside the gene matches: 8. The germline CDR1 and CDR2 sequences are SGHVS and FQNEAQ. The CDR3 here is CASMEWTGVNEQFF. The CDR3 DNA is TGTGCCAGCATGGAATGGACAGGGGTTAATGAGCAGTTCTTC.

The J gene is TRBJ1-4, the V gene TRBV20-1; no clear D gene. Deletions cut 0 bases from V and 0 bases from J, with 2 bases between. This CDR3 has 13 residues. The germline CDR1 and CDR2 sequences are DFQATT and SNEGSKA (reference sequence). CDR3 DNA: TGCAGTGCTAGAGAACCAACTAATGAAAAACTGTTTTTT. As protein: CSAREPTNEKLFF.

This rearrangement joins TRBV7-9 to TRBJ2-2; a possible D gene is TRBD2 (5 bases). The germline gives CDR1 SEHNR, CDR2 FQNEAQ (reference sequence). The ends were cut back, 0 bases at V and 6 bases at J, with 14 bases in the middle. The CDR3 loop spans 16 amino acids. The CDR3 region is CASSLASGLKAGELFF. The CDR3 DNA is TGTGCCAGCAGCTTAGCCTCGGGATTGAAAGCCGGGGAGCTGTTTTTT.

Many counts were recorded for this clonotype. The V call is TRBV20-1, the J call TRBJ2-7, with 12 positions matching TRBD2. J gave up 4 bases and V 3 bases, and 4 bases lay outside the gene matches. CDR1 is DFQATT, CDR2 SNEGSKA, per germline (reference sequence). This CDR3 is built from 14 residues. The CDR3 reads CSASLAGGRYEQYV. The DNA for the CDR3 is TGCAGTGCTAGTCTAGCGGGGGGGCGATACGAGCAGTACGTC.

This clonotype was detected many times. The chain joins TRBV20-1 to TRBJ1-6; TRBD1 aligns across 10 bases. Germline CDR1 reads DFQATT; CDR2 reads SNEGSKA (reference sequence). The CDR3 runs to 15 residues. V was clipped by 3 bases and J by 7 bases; unmatched bases: 6. CDR3 nucleotide sequence: TGCAGTGCTAGGGGGACAGGGGTAATCAATTCACCCCTCCACTTT. It codes for CSARGTGVINSPLHF.

The sample holds a few counts of this clonotype. The genes are TRBV9 and TRBJ2-2, with 7 nucleotides matching TRBD2. This CDR3 has 16 residues. Germline lookup yields CDR1 SGDLS and CDR2 YYNGEE. With 3 bases clipped from V and 1 base from J, the junction kept 6 bases outside the gene matches. This chain's CDR3 is CASSGRSGGNTGELFF. The CDR3 region has the DNA TGTGCCAGCAGCGGCAGATCGGGGGGGAACACCGGGGAGCTGTTTTTT. The entire variable domain, with the rest obtained from reference TRBV9 and TRBJ2-2, is as follows: DSGVTQTPKHLITATGQRVTLRCSPRSGDLSVYWYQQSLDQGLQFLIQYYNGEERAKGNILERFSAQQFPDLHSELNLSSLELGDSALYFCASSGRSGGNTGELFFGEGSRLTVL.

This clonotype was picked up a small number of times. The J gene is TRBJ2-7, the V gene TRBV7-2; TRBD2 might be the D (6 bases). Trimming cost V 1 base and J 3 bases, with 7 bases left between them. Germline V gene lookup returns CDR1 SGHTA and CDR2 FQGNSA. This CDR3 comprises 13 residues. The CDR3 reads CASSLGRDYEQYV. The CDR3 DNA follows: TGTGCCAGCAGCTTAGGGCGGGACTACGAGCAGTACGTC.

This clonotype was seen only a few times. V and J are TRBV4-3 and TRBJ1-6, with 8 bases fitting TRBD1. J gave up 8 bases and V 1 base, and 4 bases lay outside the gene matches. There are 15 residues in the CDR3. CDR1 and CDR2 from the germline V gene are LGHNA and YSLEER. CDR3 in DNA: TGCGCCAGCAGCCAAGGACAGGGGATGGATTCACCCCTCCACTTT. Translation gives CASSQGQGMDSPLHF.

The table lists this clonotype with many counts. The chain combines TRBV7-9 with TRBJ1-1; D possibly corresponds to TRBD1 (5 bases). CDR1 and CDR2 (germline): SEHNR, FQNEAQ (reference sequence). The ends were cut back, 5 bases at V and 5 bases at J, with 9 bases in the middle. CDR3 length: 12 amino acids. The CDR3 bases are TGTGCCAGCAGCCCCGGACAAACTGAAGCTTTCTTT. Its protein product is CASSPGQTEAFF.

This clonotype was found many times. V usage is TRBV7-8 and J usage is TRBJ1-1, with 8 bases lining up with TRBD1. Trimming cost V 3 bases and J 1 base; bases outside gene matches: 1. This CDR3 is built from 14 residues. From germline, CDR1 is SGHVS and CDR2 FQNEAQ. DNA of the CDR3: TGTGCCAGCAGCTTTACAGGGGGGAACACTGAAGCTTTCTTT. Protein sequence: CASSFTGGNTEAFF.

For the CDR3, the DNA is TGTGCCAGCAGCTTGGAAATAACAGGGGCGACCGGGGAGCTGTTTTTT. This codes for CASSLEITGATGELFF. V and J are TRBV5-4 and TRBJ2-2; 7 nucleotides agree with TRBD1. Trimming cost V 0 bases and J 5 bases; bases outside gene matches: 7. The CDR3 contains 16 residues. Germline assignment: CDR1 SGHNT and CDR2 YYREEE (reference sequence).

This chain joins TRBV3-1 and TRBJ2-7, with D maybe TRBD2 (6 bases). CDR1 and CDR2 (germline): LGHDT, YNNKEL (reference sequence). The V gene lost 1 base and the J gene lost 3 bases, with 13 bases spanning the gap. The length of the CDR3 is 15 residues. The CDR3 spells CASSQGTGGSYEQYV. As DNA, the CDR3 is TGTGCCAGCAGCCAAGGGACCGGGGGAAGCTACGAGCAGTACGTC.

This clonotype was seen ten or more times. This chain links TRBV10-3 with TRBJ2-3, with 9 nucleotides matching TRBD1. The CDR3 contains 16 residues. From germline, CDR1 is ENHRY and CDR2 SYGVKD. V lost 6 bases and J lost 5; bases outside the gene matches: 12. CDR3 bases: TGTGCCATCAGGCCAACCTCGACAGGGGGGAGAGATACGCAGTATTTT. Translating gives CAIRPTSTGGRDTQYF.

This clonotype has a handful of counts. The chain combines TRBV4-3 with TRBJ1-2; tentatively, D is TRBD1 (5 bases). The length of the CDR3 is 12 residues. V was shortened by 8 bases and J by 11 bases, with 18 bases between the two germline ends. Germline V CDR1 and CDR2: LGHNA, YSLEER. The CDR3 nucleotides read TGCGCCAGCTCTGGAGTGGGGGTAGCTTACACCTTC. Its protein is CASSGVGVAYTF.